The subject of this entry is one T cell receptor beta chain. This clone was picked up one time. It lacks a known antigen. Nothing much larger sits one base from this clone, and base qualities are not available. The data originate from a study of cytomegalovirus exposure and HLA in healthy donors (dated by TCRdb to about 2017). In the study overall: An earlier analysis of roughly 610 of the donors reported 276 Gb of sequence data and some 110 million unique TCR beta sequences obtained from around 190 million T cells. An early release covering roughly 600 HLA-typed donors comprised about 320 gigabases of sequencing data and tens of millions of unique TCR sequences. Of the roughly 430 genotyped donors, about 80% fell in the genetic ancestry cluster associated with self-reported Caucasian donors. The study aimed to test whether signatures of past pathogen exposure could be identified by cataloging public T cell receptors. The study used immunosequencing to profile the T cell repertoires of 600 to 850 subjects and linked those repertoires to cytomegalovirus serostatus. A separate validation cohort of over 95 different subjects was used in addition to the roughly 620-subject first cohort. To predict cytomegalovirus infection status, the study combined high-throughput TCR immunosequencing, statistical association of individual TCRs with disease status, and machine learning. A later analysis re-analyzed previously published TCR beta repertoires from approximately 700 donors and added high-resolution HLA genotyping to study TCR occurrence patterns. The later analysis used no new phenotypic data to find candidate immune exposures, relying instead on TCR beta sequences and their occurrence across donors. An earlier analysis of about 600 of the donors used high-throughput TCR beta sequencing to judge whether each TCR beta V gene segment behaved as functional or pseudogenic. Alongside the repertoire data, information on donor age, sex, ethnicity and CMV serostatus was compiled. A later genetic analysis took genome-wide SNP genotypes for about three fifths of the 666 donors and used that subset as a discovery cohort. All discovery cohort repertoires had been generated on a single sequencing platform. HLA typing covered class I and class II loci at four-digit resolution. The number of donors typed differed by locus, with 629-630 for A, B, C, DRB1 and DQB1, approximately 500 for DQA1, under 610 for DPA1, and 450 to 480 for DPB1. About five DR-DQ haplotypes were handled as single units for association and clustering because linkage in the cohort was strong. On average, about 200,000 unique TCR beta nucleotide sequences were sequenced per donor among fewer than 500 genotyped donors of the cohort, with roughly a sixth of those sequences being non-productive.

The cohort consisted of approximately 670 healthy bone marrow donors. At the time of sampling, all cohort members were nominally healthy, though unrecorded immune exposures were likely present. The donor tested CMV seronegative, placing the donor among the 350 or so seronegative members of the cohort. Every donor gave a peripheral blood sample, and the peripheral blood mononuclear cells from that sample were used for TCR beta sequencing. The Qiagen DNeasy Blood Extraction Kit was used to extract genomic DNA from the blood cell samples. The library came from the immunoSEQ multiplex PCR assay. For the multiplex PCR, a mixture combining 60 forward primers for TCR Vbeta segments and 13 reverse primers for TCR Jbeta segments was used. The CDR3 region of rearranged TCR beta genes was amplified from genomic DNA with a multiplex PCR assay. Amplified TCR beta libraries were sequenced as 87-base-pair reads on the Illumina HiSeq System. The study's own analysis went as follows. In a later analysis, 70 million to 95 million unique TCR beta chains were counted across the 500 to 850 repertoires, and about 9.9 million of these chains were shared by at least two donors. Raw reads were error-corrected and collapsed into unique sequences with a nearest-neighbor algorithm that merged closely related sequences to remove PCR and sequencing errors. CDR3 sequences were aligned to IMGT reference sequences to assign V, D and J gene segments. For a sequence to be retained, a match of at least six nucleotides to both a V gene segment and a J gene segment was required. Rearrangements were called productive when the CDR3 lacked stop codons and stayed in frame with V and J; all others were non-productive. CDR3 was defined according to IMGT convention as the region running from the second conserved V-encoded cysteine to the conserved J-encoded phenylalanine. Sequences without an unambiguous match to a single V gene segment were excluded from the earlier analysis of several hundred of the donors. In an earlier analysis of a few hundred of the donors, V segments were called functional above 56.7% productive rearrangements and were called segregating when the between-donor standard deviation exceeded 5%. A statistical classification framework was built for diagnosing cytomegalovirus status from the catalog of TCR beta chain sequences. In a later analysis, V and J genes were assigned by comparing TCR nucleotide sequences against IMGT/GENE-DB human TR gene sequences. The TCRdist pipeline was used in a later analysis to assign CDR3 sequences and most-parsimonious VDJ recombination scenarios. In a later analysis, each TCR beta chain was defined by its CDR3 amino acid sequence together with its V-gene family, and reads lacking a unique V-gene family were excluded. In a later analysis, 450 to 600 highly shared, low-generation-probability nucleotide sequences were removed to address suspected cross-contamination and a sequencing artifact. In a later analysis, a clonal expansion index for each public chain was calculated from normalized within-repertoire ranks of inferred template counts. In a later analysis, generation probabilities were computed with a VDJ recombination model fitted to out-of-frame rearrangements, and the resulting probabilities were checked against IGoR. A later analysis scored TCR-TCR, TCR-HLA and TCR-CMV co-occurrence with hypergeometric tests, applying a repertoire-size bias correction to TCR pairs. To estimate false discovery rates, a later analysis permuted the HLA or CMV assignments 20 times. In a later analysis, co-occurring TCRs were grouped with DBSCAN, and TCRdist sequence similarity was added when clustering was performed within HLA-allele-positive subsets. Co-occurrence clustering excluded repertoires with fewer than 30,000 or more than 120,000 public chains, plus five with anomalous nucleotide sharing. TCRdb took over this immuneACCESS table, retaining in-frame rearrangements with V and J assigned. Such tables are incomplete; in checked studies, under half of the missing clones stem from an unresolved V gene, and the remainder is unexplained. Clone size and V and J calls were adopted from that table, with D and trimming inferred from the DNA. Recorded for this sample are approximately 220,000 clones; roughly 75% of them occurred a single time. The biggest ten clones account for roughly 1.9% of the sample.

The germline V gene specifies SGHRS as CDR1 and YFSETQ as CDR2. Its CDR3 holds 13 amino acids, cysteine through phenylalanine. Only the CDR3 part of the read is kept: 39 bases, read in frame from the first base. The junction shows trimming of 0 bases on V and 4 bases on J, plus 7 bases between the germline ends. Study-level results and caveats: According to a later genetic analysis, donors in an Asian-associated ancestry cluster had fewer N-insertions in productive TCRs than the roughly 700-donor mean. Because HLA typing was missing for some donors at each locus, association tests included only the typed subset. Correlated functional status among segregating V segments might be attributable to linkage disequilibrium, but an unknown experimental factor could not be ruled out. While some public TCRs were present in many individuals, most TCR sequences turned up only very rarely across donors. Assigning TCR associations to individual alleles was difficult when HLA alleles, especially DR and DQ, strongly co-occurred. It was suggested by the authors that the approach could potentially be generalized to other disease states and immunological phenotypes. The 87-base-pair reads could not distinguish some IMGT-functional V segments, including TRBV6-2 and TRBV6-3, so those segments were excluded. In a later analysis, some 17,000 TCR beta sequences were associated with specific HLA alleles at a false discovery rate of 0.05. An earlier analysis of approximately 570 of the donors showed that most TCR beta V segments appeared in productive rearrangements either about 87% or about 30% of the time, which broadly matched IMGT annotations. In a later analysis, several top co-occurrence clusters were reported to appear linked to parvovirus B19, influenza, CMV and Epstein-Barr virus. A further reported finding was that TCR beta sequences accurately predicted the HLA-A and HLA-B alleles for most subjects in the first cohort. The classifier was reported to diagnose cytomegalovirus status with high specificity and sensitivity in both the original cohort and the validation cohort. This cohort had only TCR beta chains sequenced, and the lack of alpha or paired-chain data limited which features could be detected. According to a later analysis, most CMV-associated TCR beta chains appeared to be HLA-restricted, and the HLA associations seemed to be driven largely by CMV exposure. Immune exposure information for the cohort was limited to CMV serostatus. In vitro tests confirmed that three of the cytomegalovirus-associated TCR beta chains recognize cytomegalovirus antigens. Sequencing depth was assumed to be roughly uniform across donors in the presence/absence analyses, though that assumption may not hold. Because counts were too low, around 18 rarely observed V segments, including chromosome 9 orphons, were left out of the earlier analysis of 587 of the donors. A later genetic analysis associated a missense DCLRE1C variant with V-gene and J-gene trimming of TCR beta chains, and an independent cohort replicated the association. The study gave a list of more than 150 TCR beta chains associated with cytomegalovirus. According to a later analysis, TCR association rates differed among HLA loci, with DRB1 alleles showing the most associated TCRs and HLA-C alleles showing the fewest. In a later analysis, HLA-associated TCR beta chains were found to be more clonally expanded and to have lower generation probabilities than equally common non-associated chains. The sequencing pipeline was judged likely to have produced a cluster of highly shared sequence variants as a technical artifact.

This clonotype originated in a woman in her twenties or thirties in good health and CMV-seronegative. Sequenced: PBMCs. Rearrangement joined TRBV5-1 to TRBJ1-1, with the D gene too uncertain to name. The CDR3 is CASSLASFTEAFF. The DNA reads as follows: TGCGCCAGCAGCTTGGCCAGTTTCACTGAAGCTTTCTTT.